This TCR beta chain was profiled in a study of blood T cell repertoires in COVID-19. Original processing notes: Using reference gene primer amplification, nucleated cell counts were estimated. Sequencing was performed with immunoSEQ multiplex PCR; in TCRdb, only in-frame clones are kept and a portion is missing. V, J and clone size are those of that table, while D and trimming were read from the DNA. The data show a few hundred thousand clones, with 70% to 90% seen just once and approximately 6.6% held by the top ten. The CDR3 covers 14 residues. The germline V gene encodes CDR1 LNHDA and CDR2 SQIVND (reference sequence). Trimming at V came to 6 bases and at J to 3 bases, leaving 5 bases not matched to a gene.

The sequenced sample was PBMCs or T cells enriched from blood (not recorded which). V and J are TRBV19 and TRBJ2-7; TRBD1 matches 10 bases. The receptor was isolated from a woman in her forties or fifties who had been exposed to COVID-19. The CDR3 here is CASSAGQGGYEQYF. The CDR3 DNA reads TGTGCCAGTAGCGCCGGACAGGGGGGCTACGAGCAGTACTTC.